This paragraph reports one T cell receptor beta chain. TCRdb's table, derived via immunoSEQ multiplex PCR, lists solely in-frame clones and lacks some. The sample yields about 73,000 clones, 85% to 95% seen once. The sample originates from a study of T cell changes during pregnancy in multiple sclerosis. Looked up from germline, CDR1 is SEHNR and CDR2 is FQNEAQ (reference sequence). V was pared by 6 bases and J by 8 bases, with 12 bases of the junction left unmatched. The CDR3 is 14 amino acids. The sequence was collected from a female donor in good health, enrolled as a control in a pregnancy study. The source material was peripheral blood, sampled in the third trimester of pregnancy. The chain recombines TRBV7-9 with TRBJ1-2; 7 nucleotides line up with TRBD1. Here the CDR3 reads CASSPQGGDYGYTF. In nucleotides, the CDR3 is TGTGCCAGCAGTCCCCAAGGGGGCGATTACGGCTACACCTTC.